A selection of T cell receptor beta chains follows, all from one sample in a study of PD-1 blockade in mismatch repair-deficient tumors. Sequencing was performed with immunoSEQ multiplex PCR; in TCRdb, only in-frame clones are kept and a portion is missing. The sample shows tens of thousands of clones, roughly 84% of them seen only once. Sequencing was performed on PBMCs, taken before pembrolizumab treatment. These receptors were obtained from an adult with mismatch repair-deficient cancer. Each CDR3 is given with its conserved first and last residue. The D gene is left open where the match is weak. Not all rows give a size; the values are once, few, many and, for expanded clones, a class.

J | V | size | D | CDR3 | DNA
TRBJ2-7 | TRBV30 | few | NA | CAWTRGIQGGLQYF | TGTGCCTGGACCCGCGGGATCCAGGGCGGACTGCAGTACTTC
TRBJ2-3 | TRBV27 | NA | TRBD2 | CASSLLAGGWDTQYF | TGTGCCAGCAGTTTATTAGCGGGAGGGTGGGATACGCAGTATTTT
TRBJ2-3 | TRBV6-6 | NA | NA | CASSSQADTQYF | TGTGCCAGCAGTTCACAAGCAGATACGCAGTATTTT
TRBJ2-1 | TRBV27 | NA | TRBD2 | CASSPRGRELGEQFF | TGTGCCAGCAGTCCCCGTGGGCGGGAGCTGGGTGAGCAGTTCTTC
TRBJ1-2 | TRBV30 | NA | NA | CAWSAGYGYTF | TGTGCCTGGAGTGCGGGCTATGGCTACACCTTC
TRBJ2-7 | TRBV7-9 | few | TRBD2 | CASSPAGAAYEQYF | TGTGCCAGCAGCCCAGCGGGAGCAGCCTACGAGCAGTACTTC
TRBJ2-3 | TRBV5-1 | NA | NA | CASSLAGTDTQYF | TGCGCCAGCAGCTTGGCCGGGACAGATACGCAGTATTTT
TRBJ2-1 | TRBV19 | NA | TRBD2 | CASRGGSGETYNEQFF | TGTGCCAGTAGGGGGGGTAGCGGGGAAACCTACAATGAGCAGTTCTTC
TRBJ1-6 | TRBV30 | NA | TRBD1 | CAWSVRGTGLANSPLHF | TGTGCCTGGAGTGTACGCGGGACAGGGTTGGCCAATTCACCCCTCCACTTT
TRBJ2-1 | TRBV7-2 | NA | TRBD2 | CASSSMGGLINNEQFF | TGTGCCAGCAGCTCAATGGGGGGACTAATAAACAATGAGCAGTTCTTC
TRBJ2-7 | TRBV30 | once | NA | CAWEHPGLQHQQYF | TGTGCCTGGGAACATCCGGGACTTCAACATCAGCAGTACTTC
TRBJ2-1 | TRBV6-6 | NA | NA | CASSPGTQVYNEQFF | TGTGCCAGCAGTCCCGGGACACAGGTATACAATGAGCAGTTCTTC
TRBJ1-4 | TRBV7-9 | NA | TRBD1 | CASSLTQQGAKLFF | TGTGCCAGCAGCTTAACCCAACAGGGGGCGAAACTGTTTTTT
TRBJ2-7 | TRBV6-7 | few | NA | CASSSRGDDYEQYF | TGTGCCAGCAGTTCCAGGGGGGACGACTACGAGCAGTACTTC
TRBJ1-1 | TRBV5-1 | NA | NA | CASSLNRENTEAFF | TGCGCCAGCAGCTTAAACAGGGAGAACACTGAAGCTTTCTTT
TRBJ2-7 | TRBV5-6 | NA | NA | CASSLSPAYEQYF | TGTGCCAGCAGCTTATCACCGGCCTACGAGCAGTACTTC
TRBJ1-5 | TRBV9 | NA | NA | CASSVSDRIYSNQPQHF | TGTGCCAGCAGCGTATCGGACAGAATTTATAGCAATCAGCCCCAGCATTTT
TRBJ2-5 | TRBV10-3 | NA | TRBD1 | CAISDWGTDQETQYF | TGTGCCATCAGTGACTGGGGGACAGATCAAGAGACCCAGTACTTC
TRBJ1-3 | TRBV29-1 | NA | TRBD1 | CSVGHGTGGGNTIYF | TGCAGCGTTGGACACGGGACAGGGGGTGGAAACACCATATATTTT
TRBJ1-5 | TRBV27 | NA | TRBD1 | CATRDSLSNQPQHF | TGTGCCACCCGGGACAGTCTTAGCAATCAGCCCCAGCATTTT
TRBJ2-2 | TRBV5-1 | NA | NA | CASSLAAGNTGELFF | TGCGCCAGCAGCTTGGCCGCGGGGAACACCGGGGAGCTGTTTTTT
TRBJ1-2 | TRBV29-1 | once | NA | CSVDGGYTF | TGCAGCGTTGACGGTGGCTACACCTTC
TRBJ1-4 | TRBV5-4 | NA | NA | CASSLAGALKNEKLFF | TGTGCCAGCAGCTTGGCTGGGGCCCTAAAGAATGAAAAACTGTTTTTT
TRBJ2-7 | TRBV2 | NA | TRBD2 | CASRVAGGPKEQYF | TGTGCCAGCAGAGTAGCGGGAGGGCCGAAGGAGCAGTACTTC
TRBJ2-3 | TRBV27 | NA | TRBD2 | CASSSLSSGADTQYF | TGTGCCAGCAGTTCTCTCTCTAGCGGGGCAGATACGCAGTATTTT
TRBJ2-5 | TRBV13 | NA | TRBD1 | CASSPTGGETQYF | TGTGCCAGCAGCCCCACAGGGGGAGAGACCCAGTACTTC
TRBJ1-6 | TRBV6-5 | NA | NA | CASSYSYGANSPLHF | TGTGCCAGCAGTTACTCCTATGGGGCGAATTCACCCCTCCACTTT
TRBJ2-2 | TRBV15 | once | TRBD1 | CATSRVRTGNTGELFF | TGTGCCACCAGCAGAGTCCGGACAGGGAACACCGGGGAGCTGTTTTTT
TRBJ1-5 | TRBV30 | NA | NA | CAWSPGGGQPQHF | TGTGCCTGGAGTCCGGGGGGAGGTCAGCCCCAGCATTTT
TRBJ2-3 | TRBV18 | NA | TRBD2 | CASSPGLAADTQYF | TGTGCCAGCTCACCTGGCCTAGCGGCAGATACGCAGTATTTT
TRBJ2-7 | TRBV18 | NA | NA | CASSEPGGYEQYF | TGTGCCAGCTCAGAACCGGGCGGGTACGAGCAGTACTTC
TRBJ1-6 | TRBV11-1 | NA | TRBD1 | CASSTWDRGYSPLHF | TGTGCCAGCAGCACCTGGGACAGGGGTTATTCACCCCTCCACTTT
TRBJ2-7 | TRBV5-1 | NA | TRBD2 | CASSSLAGTGEQYF | TGCGCCAGCAGTTCTCTAGCGGGAACTGGCGAGCAGTACTTC
TRBJ1-1 | TRBV28 | NA | TRBD1 | CASSRDRVAEAFF | TGTGCCAGCAGTCGGGACAGGGTAGCTGAAGCTTTCTTT
TRBJ2-7 | TRBV9 | NA | TRBD1 | CASSVAATGGYEQYF | TGTGCCAGCAGCGTAGCCGCCACAGGGGGCTACGAGCAGTACTTC
TRBJ2-1 | TRBV5-6 | NA | NA | CASSLLSLSYNEQFF | TGTGCCAGCAGCTTGTTGAGCCTATCCTACAATGAGCAGTTCTTC
TRBJ2-7 | TRBV6-1 | NA | NA | CASSEAWQRAYEQYF | TGTGCCAGCAGTGAAGCGTGGCAGCGGGCCTACGAGCAGTACTTC
TRBJ2-7 | TRBV5-6 | NA | TRBD2 | CASSPTSGRVHEQYF | TGTGCCAGCAGCCCGACTAGCGGGAGAGTCCACGAGCAGTACTTC
TRBJ1-1 | TRBV30 | NA | NA | CAWSGGWNTEAFF | TGTGCCTGGAGTGGAGGCTGGAACACTGAAGCTTTCTTT
TRBJ2-3 | TRBV19 | NA | TRBD2 | CASSIDREGPDTQYF | TGTGCCAGTAGTATCGACCGGGAGGGCCCAGATACGCAGTATTTT
TRBJ2-1 | TRBV28 | NA | NA | CASSSTRWYSYNEQFF | TGTGCCAGCAGTTCTACCCGATGGTACTCCTACAATGAGCAGTTCTTC
TRBJ1-1 | TRBV6-5 | NA | TRBD1 | CASSAGDRNTEAFF | TGTGCCAGCAGCGCCGGGGACAGGAACACTGAAGCTTTCTTT
TRBJ2-5 | TRBV19 | NA | TRBD2 | CASSIVFTSGSGETQYF | TGTGCCAGTAGTATAGTCTTCACTAGCGGGAGTGGAGAGACCCAGTACTTC
TRBJ2-7 | TRBV5-6 | few | NA | CASSLAEGQLQYF | TGTGCCAGCAGCTTGGCCGAGGGACAATTACAGTACTTC
TRBJ1-4 | TRBV2 | NA | NA | CASSERGFGEKLFF | TGTGCCAGCAGTGAGCGAGGATTTGGTGAAAAACTGTTTTTT
TRBJ2-1 | TRBV11-2 | NA | TRBD2 | CASSLGAGAPNEQFF | TGTGCCAGCAGCTTAGGGGCGGGAGCCCCCAATGAGCAGTTCTTC
TRBJ1-2 | TRBV7-9 | NA | TRBD1 | CASSSRATGEGYGYTF | TGTGCCAGCAGCTCGAGGGCGACAGGGGAGGGGTATGGCTACACCTTC
TRBJ2-5 | TRBV9 | NA | TRBD2 | CASSVDSGYQETQYF | TGTGCCAGCAGCGTAGATAGCGGGTACCAAGAGACCCAGTACTTC
TRBJ2-1 | TRBV5-1 | NA | NA | CASRGDSSYNEQFF | TGCGCCAGCAGGGGCGACAGCTCCTACAATGAGCAGTTCTTC
TRBJ2-1 | TRBV29-1 | NA | TRBD2 | CSVDWAGGPFYYEQFF | TGCAGCGTTGATTGGGCGGGAGGGCCTTTTTACTATGAGCAGTTCTTC
TRBJ2-7 | TRBV19 | NA | TRBD2 | CASSARTSGRTYEQYF | TGTGCCAGTAGTGCCCGGACTAGCGGGAGGACCTACGAGCAGTACTTC
TRBJ2-2 | TRBV4-1 | NA | NA | CASSQEASDHGELFF | TGCGCCAGCAGCCAAGAGGCCAGCGATCACGGGGAGCTGTTTTTT
TRBJ1-4 | TRBV7-2 | NA | TRBD1 | CASSLAAQGGNEKLFF | TGTGCCAGCAGCTTAGCGGCACAGGGGGGTAATGAAAAACTGTTTTTT
TRBJ1-2 | TRBV10-3 | NA | NA | CATTLREGVYGYTF | TGTGCCACCACTCTTCGGGAAGGCGTCTATGGCTACACCTTC